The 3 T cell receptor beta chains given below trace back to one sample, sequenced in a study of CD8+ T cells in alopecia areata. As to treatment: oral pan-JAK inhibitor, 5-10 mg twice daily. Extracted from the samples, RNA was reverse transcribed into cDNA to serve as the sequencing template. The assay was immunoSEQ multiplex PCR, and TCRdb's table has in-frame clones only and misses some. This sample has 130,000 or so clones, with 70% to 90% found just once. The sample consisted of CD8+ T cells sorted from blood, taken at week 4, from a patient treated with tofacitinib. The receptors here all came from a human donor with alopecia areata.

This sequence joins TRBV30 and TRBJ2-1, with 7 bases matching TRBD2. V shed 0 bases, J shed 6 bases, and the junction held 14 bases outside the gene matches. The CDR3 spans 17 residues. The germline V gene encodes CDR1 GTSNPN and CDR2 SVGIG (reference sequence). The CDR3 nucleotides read TGTGCCTGGAGTGTACTAGGGAGAGCGGGATGGAGCAATGAGCAGTTCTTC. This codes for CAWSVLGRAGWSNEQFF.

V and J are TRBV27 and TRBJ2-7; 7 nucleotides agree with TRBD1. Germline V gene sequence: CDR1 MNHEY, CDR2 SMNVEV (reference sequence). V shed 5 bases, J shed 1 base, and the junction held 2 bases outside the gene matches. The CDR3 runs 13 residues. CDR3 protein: CASSEGQSYEQYF. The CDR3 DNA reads TGTGCCAGCAGTGAGGGACAGTCCTACGAGCAGTACTTC.

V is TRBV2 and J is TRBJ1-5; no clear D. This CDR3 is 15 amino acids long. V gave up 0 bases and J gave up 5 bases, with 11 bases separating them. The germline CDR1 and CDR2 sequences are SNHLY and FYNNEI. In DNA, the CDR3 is TGTGCCAGCAGTGAAGCGCTTCGGGGAGATCAGCCCCAGCATTTT. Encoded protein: CASSEALRGDQPQHF.